Below, 21 T cell receptor beta chains from the same sample are listed, as sequenced in a study of shared clonotypes between healthy human individuals. Using immunoSEQ multiplex PCR, the repertoire was profiled, and TCRdb retains in-frame clones only, with some absent. The sample records millions of clones, 85% to 95% being singletons. Sequenced material: naive CD4+ T cells sorted from blood. Documented subset: CD45RA+ positively selected. The receptors were gathered from a young man in good health.

The chain carries TRBV18 and TRBJ1-4; 7 bases line up with TRBD1. Losses at the gene ends were 2 bases for V and 7 bases for J; bases not matched to a gene: 7. The germline gives CDR1 KGHSH, CDR2 LQKENI. CDR3 length equals 15 residues. CDR3 bases: TGTGCCAGCTCACCAGGGGCACAGGGGTCTGAAAAACTGTTTTTT. Translation gives CASSPGAQGSEKLFF.

This rearrangement joins TRBV5-1 to TRBJ2-3, with 7 bases identical to TRBD1. The CDR3 spans 13 residues. Trimming took 4 bases from V and 5 from J; bases not matched to a gene: 4. Looked up from germline, CDR1 is SGHRS and CDR2 is YFSETQ. The CDR3 loop reads CASSQGQLDTQYF. Here the CDR3 DNA reads TGCGCCAGCAGCCAGGGACAGCTAGATACGCAGTATTTT. The variable domain in full, with the rest retrieved from reference TRBV5-1 and TRBJ2-3, is KAGVTQTPRYLIKTRGQQVTLSCSPISGHRSVSWYQQTPGQGLQFLFEYFSETQRNKGNFPGRFSGRQFSNSRSEMNVSTLELGDSALYLCASSQGQLDTQYFGPGTRLTVL.

A single count supports this clone. The rearrangement links TRBV11-2 to TRBJ2-1; 7 nucleotides agree with TRBD2. Per the germline V gene, CDR1 is SGHAT and CDR2 is FQNNGV. With V trimmed by 3 bases and J by 0 bases, 8 bases remained unmatched. The CDR3 is made up of 17 amino acids. CDR3 amino acids: CASSFGGGISSYNEQFF. The DNA of the CDR3 is TGTGCCAGCAGCTTTGGGGGAGGGATTAGCTCCTACAATGAGCAGTTCTTC.

This clone was detected only a few times. The gene calls are TRBV9 and TRBJ1-4; 11 positions agree with TRBD1. Germline V gene sequence: CDR1 SGDLS, CDR2 YYNGEE. With 3 bases clipped from V and 3 bases from J, the junction kept 1 base outside the gene matches. The length of the CDR3 is 15 residues. This CDR3 is CASSGTGGSNEKLFF. CDR3 sequence (DNA): TGTGCCAGCAGCGGGACAGGGGGCTCTAATGAAAAACTGTTTTTT.

This clone was found once. The genes are TRBV27 and TRBJ2-7; TRBD1 might be the D (5 bases). V lost 5 bases to trimming and J lost 3 bases, with 17 bases between them. Germline V gene sequence: CDR1 MNHEY, CDR2 SMNVEV (reference sequence). The CDR3 extends over 15 amino acids. CDR3 sequence: CASSPQGAGYYEQYF. In DNA, the CDR3 is TGTGCCAGCAGTCCCCAAGGGGCAGGGTACTACGAGCAGTACTTC.

The chain employs TRBV7-6 and TRBJ2-4; 7 bases line up with TRBD2. CDR3 length: 16 residues. With V trimmed by 0 bases and J by 8 bases, 10 bases remained unmatched. Germline CDR1 is SGHVS and CDR2 is FNYEAQ. For the CDR3, the DNA is TGTGCCAGCAGCTTAGCGAAGAGGGAGGGGAAGGACATTCAGTACTTC. Translation gives CASSLAKREGKDIQYF.

This chain uses TRBV5-1 with TRBJ2-7; D assignment may be TRBD1 or TRBD2 (5 bases each). Germline CDR1 SGHRS, CDR2 YFSETQ. The CDR3 has 15 amino acids. The V gene lost 4 bases and the J gene lost 1 base, with 15 bases spanning the gap. The chain's CDR3 is CASSPGTVGSYEQYF. CDR3 nucleotide sequence: TGCGCCAGCAGCCCGGGGACGGTGGGATCCTACGAGCAGTACTTC.

J is TRBJ1-6 and V is TRBV7-9; no definite D call. The V end lost 1 base, the J end lost 6 bases, and 7 bases lay between the germline ends. This CDR3 has 14 amino acids. From germline, CDR1 is SEHNR and CDR2 FQNEAQ (reference sequence). The CDR3 sequence: CASSLEKVNSPLHF. CDR3 nucleotides: TGTGCCAGCAGCTTAGAAAAGGTTAATTCACCCCTCCACTTT.

This clone was seen only once. This CDR3 is CASSEGTSDADTQYF. The CDR3, as DNA: TGCGCCAGCAGTGAGGGAACTAGCGACGCAGATACGCAGTATTTT. J is TRBJ2-3 and V is TRBV10-1, with 7 bases fitting TRBD2. The CDR3 runs 15 residues. The germline gives CDR1 WNHNN, CDR2 SYGVQD (reference sequence). Trimming removed 2 bases from V and 4 bases from J; junction bases left unmatched: 6.

The gene calls are TRBV10-2 and TRBJ2-3; 8 nucleotides line up with TRBD2. V lost 5 bases and J lost 3; bases outside the gene matches: 10. Germline CDR1 and CDR2: WSHSY and SAAADI. The length of the CDR3 is 16 residues. CDR3 loop: CASSTKAGGGTDTQYF. The CDR3 nucleotides read TGCGCCAGCAGTACAAAGGCGGGAGGTGGGACAGATACGCAGTATTTT.

This chain links TRBV4-1 with TRBJ2-3, with no clear D. The CDR3 has 15 residues. CDR1 is MGHRA, CDR2 YSYEKL, per germline. Trimming took off 4 bases at V and 0 bases at J, with 11 bases between the two ends. The CDR3 sequence is CASSRSSGSTDTQYF. CDR3 in DNA: TGCGCCAGCAGCCGGTCCTCCGGGAGCACAGATACGCAGTATTTT.

The gene calls are TRBV7-2 and TRBJ2-7; D gene unclear. Germline values: CDR1 SGHTA, CDR2 FQGNSA. The CDR3 loop spans 16 amino acids. The ends were cut back, 2 bases at V and 3 bases at J, with 17 bases in the middle. The CDR3 reads CASSLNPAPAFYEQYF. The CDR3, as DNA: TGTGCCAGCAGCTTAAATCCTGCGCCAGCCTTCTACGAGCAGTACTTC.

V and J are TRBV28 and TRBJ1-2, with a possible D match to TRBD1 (6 bases). This CDR3 is 16 amino acids long. The V gene's germline CDR1 is MDHEN and CDR2 SYDVKM. The V gene lost 6 bases and the J gene lost 4 bases, with 21 bases spanning the gap. Here the CDR3 reads CASSQSGGGESYGYTF. The DNA for the CDR3 is TGTGCCAGCAGCCAGTCCGGAGGGGGAGAGAGCTATGGCTACACCTTC.

The J gene is TRBJ2-6, the V gene TRBV27, with a possible D match to TRBD1 (5 bases). Germline V gene lookup returns CDR1 MNHEY and CDR2 SMNVEV (reference sequence). V lost 8 bases to trimming and J lost 0 bases, with 11 bases between them. The CDR3 loop spans 15 amino acids. The CDR3 coding sequence is TGTGCCAGCTGCCACAGGTTCTCTGGGGCCAACGTCCTGACTTTC. Protein sequence: CASCHRFSGANVLTF.

Comment on this clone: Distinct nucleotide sequences in the sample also encode this CDR3. CDR3 nucleotide sequence: TGTGCCAGCAGTTCTACCAACTATGGCTACACCTTC. Its translation is CASSSTNYGYTF. The chain combines TRBV28 with TRBJ1-2; the D is unclear. CDR3 length equals 12 residues. Germline V CDR1 and CDR2: MDHEN, SYDVKM. The V end lost 4 bases, the J end lost 2 bases, and 5 bases lay between the germline ends.

The chain combines TRBV5-4 with TRBJ2-1; D perhaps matches TRBD2 (5 bases). Deletions cut 9 bases from V and 3 bases from J, with 10 bases between. The V gene's germline CDR1 is SGHNT and CDR2 YYREEE (reference sequence). The CDR3 sequence is 12 residues long. The CDR3 DNA reads TGTGCCACCAAGCGGAGCTACAATGAGCAGTTCTTC. The encoded protein is CATKRSYNEQFF.

This clone was seen just once. The rearrangement links TRBV28 to TRBJ2-1, with D unresolved. CDR1 and CDR2 (germline): MDHEN, SYDVKM. The CDR3 covers 15 residues. V shed 1 base and J shed 8 bases, with 15 bases lying between them. CDR3 sequence (DNA): TGTGCCAGCAGTTTATTGGGTACGGAATCCGATGAGCAGTTCTTC. Its protein is CASSLLGTESDEQFF.

The rearrangement links TRBV5-8 to TRBJ1-5; 8 nucleotides agree with TRBD1. The V and J ends lost 3 bases and 4 bases, in that order; junction bases with no gene match: 6. The CDR3 sequence is 15 residues long. The germline V gene has CDR1 SGHTS and CDR2 YDEGEE. The CDR3 nucleotides are TGTGCCAGCAGCTCCTCGGACAGGGAGAATCAGCCCCAGCATTTT. It specifies CASSSSDRENQPQHF.

The rearrangement joins TRBV6-5 to TRBJ1-5, with D possibly matching TRBD1 (5 bases). Trimming stripped 3 bases from V and 7 bases from J, with 10 bases between. Germline CDR1 is MNHEY and CDR2 is SVGAGI. CDR3 length: 13 residues. The CDR3 sequence is CASSYRRGQPQHF. The CDR3 DNA reads TGTGCCAGCAGTTATCGACGGGGCCAGCCCCAGCATTTT.

The rearrangement links TRBV29-1 to TRBJ1-2, with TRBD1 matching over 7 bases. This CDR3 is built from 13 residues. Germline trimming cut 4 bases from V and 4 bases from J; bases unmatched to any gene: 6. From germline, CDR1 is SQVTM and CDR2 ANQGSEA. The CDR3 loop reads CSVVQGGGYGYTF. The CDR3 region has the DNA TGCAGCGTTGTTCAGGGGGGCGGCTATGGCTACACCTTC.

J is TRBJ2-3 and V is TRBV6-1, with TRBD2 identical over 8 bases. Germline-derived CDR1 and CDR2 are MNHNS and SASEGT. CDR3 length: 15 amino acids. Trimming took 4 bases from V and 1 from J; bases not matched to a gene: 4. CDR3 bases: TGTGCCAGCAGTGGACTAGCGATGGGCACAGATACGCAGTATTTT. It is translated as CASSGLAMGTDTQYF.